This TCR beta chain was observed in a study of cytomegalovirus exposure and HLA in healthy donors. Study-wide results and caveats: The study had only CMV serostatus as immune exposure information.

This clone was counted only a few times. Its antigen is undetermined. The donors (healthy individuals) were bone marrow donors. This CDR3 spans 11 amino acids. Germline CDR1 is SGHRS and CDR2 is YFSETQ. Researchers ran the PCR with 60 Vbeta and 13 Jbeta primers. Clones were sequenced by immunoSEQ multiplex PCR, and TCRdb holds only the in-frame ones, with some missing. The table shows some 120,000 clones, with about four fifths occurring only once. The rearrangement joins TRBV5-1 to TRBJ2-5, with D perhaps matching TRBD1 (6 bases). The DNA end lines up better with TRBJ2-7; the J call may be wrong. Sequencing used PBMCs. The sequence came from a woman in her forties in good health and CMV-seropositive. CDR3 in amino acids: CASSRGGEQYF. The CDR3 coding sequence is TGCGCCAGCAGCCGAGGGGGCGAGCAGTACTTC.